Reported below is one TCR beta chain. Its specificity is not known. The J segment lost 0 bases and the V segment lost 5 bases, leaving 9 bases of the junction unmatched. CDR1 and CDR2 from the germline V gene are LNHDA and SQIVND (reference sequence). The CDR3 loop spans 16 amino acids. The sample originates from a study of shared clonotypes between healthy human individuals. For the study at large: Researchers assigned three CD4 naive, three CD4 memory, two CD8 naive and one CD8 memory plate to each donor. General study findings and limits: Inspection by rarefaction showed sorted-subset sequencing to be incomplete despite large depth. Generation probabilities were higher for clonotypes shared across all four sorted-subset donors than for unshared ones.

Once extracted for a subset, genomic DNA was divided evenly among several immunoSEQ plates. Using immunoSEQ multiplex PCR, the repertoire was profiled, and TCRdb retains in-frame clones only, with some absent. Seen here are nearly 2 million clones, approximately 95% observed once, and the top ten hold 0.95% to 1.5%. CD45RO-negative, CCR7-positively selected cells formed the naive CD8 fraction, excluding terminally differentiated effector memory CD45RA+ cells. The receptor was derived from a young man in good health. The rearrangement joins TRBV19 to TRBJ1-1; 7 bases match TRBD1. Sequencing was performed on naive CD8+ T cells sorted from blood. This CDR3 is CASSLDREGVNTEAFF. The CDR3 region has the DNA TGTGCCAGTAGTCTCGACAGGGAAGGGGTGAACACTGAAGCTTTCTTT.